Each of the 26 T cell receptor beta chains below was sequenced from the same sample in a study of glioma-infiltrating T cells (dated by TCRdb to about 2016). Sequenced using an Illumina MiSeq. The iRepertoire nested amplicon-rescue multiplex PCR (arm-PCR) platform was used to amplify TCR alpha and beta CDR3 regions from RNA. TCRdb reprocessed the public reads (quality trimming at Q25 with fastp, clone calling with MiXCR) and kept in-frame beta chains. Rows with a matching CDR3 protein are joined into one entry that keeps the most common DNA and genes. This sample has about 130,000 distinct CDR3 sequences in its table, and 23% of those were observed once. The ten most abundant clones make up around 15% of the sample. Sequenced: glioma tissue, nonneoplastic brain tissue, or PBMCs (not recorded which). Receptor source: a human donor with low-grade glioma or glioblastoma, undergoing nonglioma brain surgery, or in good health (not recorded which).

This clonotype was recorded at least ten times. V and J are TRBV5-4 and TRBJ1-1; the D gene is possibly TRBD1 (6 bases). The V end lost 4 bases, the J end lost 5 bases, and 18 bases lay between the germline ends. The CDR3 runs 15 residues. The germline V gene encodes CDR1 SGHNT and CDR2 YYREEE (reference sequence). The CDR3 DNA is TGTGCCAGCAGCACCTATAGGGGGGGCGGAACTGAAGCTTTCTTT. Translation gives CASSTYRGGGTEAFF.

A remark on this clonotype: A much larger clone differs by one base, so this may be a read error. This chain uses TRBV19 with TRBJ2-2; D uncertain. The V and J ends lost 6 bases and 6 bases respectively, with 14 bases between them. Germline CDR1 is LNHDA and CDR2 is SQIVND (reference sequence). The CDR3 consists of 14 residues. The CDR3: CASRTPRLAGELFF. The CDR3 DNA sequence: TGTGCCAGTAGGACCCCAAGGTTAGCCGGGGAGCTGTTTTTT.

In the case of this clonotype: A much larger clone lies a single base off, so this may be a read error. The gene calls are TRBV19 and TRBJ2-3; 8 nucleotides agree with TRBD2. CDR1 and CDR2 (germline): LNHDA, SQIVND (reference sequence). J lost 7 bases, V lost 3 bases, and 15 bases had no gene match. The CDR3 length is 17 residues. CDR3 amino acids: CASSMRESGGPVNTQYF. The CDR3 nucleotides are TGTGCCAGTAGTATGAGGGAGTCGGGAGGGCCGGTGAATACGCAGTATTTT.

The table lists this clonotype with many counts. This chain links TRBV7-2 with TRBJ2-1, with 9 positions matching TRBD2. CDR1 is SGHTA, CDR2 FQGNSA, per germline. V lost 4 bases to trimming and J lost 3 bases; unmatched junction nucleotides: 10. The CDR3 extends over 17 amino acids. CDR3 protein: CASSSPTSGRGYNEQFF. The DNA of the CDR3 is TGTGCCAGCAGCTCCCCTACTAGCGGGCGGGGCTACAATGAGCAGTTCTTC.

This clonotype has a count of ten or more. This chain links TRBV10-3 with TRBJ2-3, with 7 bases that match TRBD2. CDR1 and CDR2 from the germline V gene are ENHRY and SYGVKD. Trimming at V came to 11 bases and at J to 0 bases, leaving 8 bases not matched to a gene. The CDR3 has 14 residues. CDR3 sequence reads: CAVASGSSTDTQYF. The CDR3 DNA sequence: TGTGCCGTCGCTAGCGGTTCCAGCACAGATACGCAGTATTTT.

On this clonotype itself: One junction end does not reproduce the germline sequence, and a read error may be involved. The chain has TRBV7-2 and TRBJ2-2, with TRBD2 matching over 8 bases. This CDR3 region has 17 residues. Germline CDR1 SGHTA, CDR2 FQGNSA. The CDR3 DNA follows: TGTGCCAGCAGCTTAAGCGGGAGCGCCGTGAACAGCGGGGAGCTGTTTTTT. As protein: CASSLSGSAVNSGELFF.

Turning to this clonotype: A much larger clone is a single base away; this may be a read error. The CDR3 sequence: CASSLRQGKYAQYF. CDR3 in DNA: TGCGCCAGCAGCTTGCGACAGGGGAAGTACGCGCAGTACTTC. The rearrangement uses TRBV5-1 and TRBJ2-7, with 8 bases aligning to TRBD1. This CDR3 has 14 residues. Germline assignment: CDR1 SGHRS and CDR2 YFSETQ. Using reference TRBV5-1 and TRBJ2-7 for the parts outside the CDR3, the full variable domain is KAGVTQTPRYLIKTRGQQVTLSCSPISGHRSVSWYQQTPGQGLQFLFEYFSETQRNKGNFPGRFSGRQFSNSRSEMNVSTLELGDSALYLCASSLRQGKYAQYFGPGTRLTVT.

This clonotype was seen at least ten times. The CDR3 nucleotides read TGTGCCAGCAGCTTAGAGGGTAGCGGACAAGAGACCCAGTACTTC. This encodes CASSLEGSGQETQYF. This chain connects TRBV7-9 to TRBJ2-5; tentative D call: TRBD2 (6 bases). The CDR3 is 15 amino acids. Germline V CDR1 and CDR2: SEHNR, FQNEAQ (reference sequence). Deletions cut 1 base from V and 2 bases from J, with 11 bases between. The complete variable domain, with remaining parts taken from reference TRBV7-9 and TRBJ2-5, reads DTGVSQNPRHKITKRGQNVTFRCDPISEHNRLYWYRQTLGQGPEFLTYFQNEAQLEKSRLLSDRFSAERPKGSFSTLEIQRTEQGDSAMYLCASSLEGSGQETQYFGPGTRLLVL.

A remark on this clonotype: Possible read error: a much larger clone is one base away. DNA for the CDR3: TGCGACAGCAGCCGAACCGGAGGGACAGATGTCTACGAGCAGTACTTC. Protein sequence: CDSSRTGGTDVYEQYF. The chain carries TRBV4-3 and TRBJ2-7, with D perhaps TRBD1 (7 bases). The germline CDR1 and CDR2 sequences are LGHNA and YSLEER. The CDR3 totals 16 residues.

The sample holds many counts of this clonotype. This CDR3 reads CASKSGPTGEQYF. CDR3 nucleotides: TGTGCCAGCAAGTCCGGACCAACGGGCGAGCAGTACTTC. The chain couples TRBV19 to TRBJ2-7; D is ambiguous. There are 13 residues in the CDR3. Trimming left V 9 bases short and J 6 bases short, with 18 bases between. CDR1 is LNHDA and CDR2 is SQIVND in the germline V gene (reference sequence).

The sample holds many counts of this clonotype. CDR3 DNA sequence: TGTGCCAGCAGCCAAGAGATGGCGAGACTAGGATCAGATACGCAGTATTTT. Its protein is CASSQEMARLGSDTQYF. This chain links TRBV4-2 with TRBJ2-3; weak D call: TRBD2 (6 bases). CDR1 and CDR2 from the germline V gene are LGHNA and YNFKEQ. The CDR3 totals 17 residues. V was shortened by 0 bases and J by 4 bases, with 17 bases between the two germline ends.

The genes are TRBV6-4 and TRBJ1-6, with D unresolved. Germline assignment: CDR1 MRHNA and CDR2 SNTAGT. V was clipped by 4 bases and J by 0 bases, with 19 bases between them. There are 19 residues in the CDR3. DNA of the CDR3: TGTGCCAGCAGTGTTGTGGTCGCGCTTCGTAGCTCCTATAATTCACCCCTCCACTTT. The encoded protein is CASSVVVALRSSYNSPLHF.

This clonotype was seen a single time. This could be a read error, since a much larger clone is one nucleotide away. The CDR3 bases are TGTGCCACCAGTGGTTACGCTGCGCAGGGTGACGATGAGCAGTTCTTC. Protein sequence: CATSGYAAQGDDEQFF. The rearrangement joins TRBV24-1 to TRBJ2-1; tentatively, D is TRBD1 (5 bases). CDR1 is KGHDR, CDR2 SFDVKD, per germline. The CDR3 loop spans 16 amino acids. The V end lost 5 bases, the J end lost 8 bases, and 21 bases lay between the germline ends.

This clonotype was recorded at least ten times. The gene calls are TRBV7-8 and TRBJ2-5, with TRBD2 identical over 10 bases. The CDR3 spans 17 residues. CDR1 is SGHVS and CDR2 is FQNEAQ in the germline V gene. V shed 4 bases, J shed 1 base, and the junction held 9 bases outside the gene matches. The CDR3 reads CASSYRTSGTTQETQYF. In DNA, the CDR3 is TGTGCCAGCAGCTACCGGACTAGCGGTACGACCCAAGAGACCCAGTACTTC.

Note on this clonotype: A much more abundant neighbour one base away suggests this may be a read error. CDR3 sequence: CSARGPAGDQETQYF. The CDR3 coding sequence is TGCAGTGCTAGAGGTCCAGCGGGGGACCAAGAGACCCAGTACTTC. The chain combines TRBV20-1 with TRBJ2-5; 8 bases are a match to TRBD2. Germline V lookup: CDR1 DFQATT, CDR2 SNEGSKA (reference sequence). The CDR3 totals 15 residues. Trimming removed 1 base from V and 0 bases from J; junction bases left unmatched: 4.

This chain connects TRBV5-4 to TRBJ2-7, with 8 bases fitting TRBD2. The CDR3 is 14 amino acids. V lost 3 bases and J lost 5; bases outside the gene matches: 7. Germline V gene sequence: CDR1 SGHNT, CDR2 YYREEE (reference sequence). The CDR3 DNA reads TGTGCCAGCAGCTCGGGGGGGCGCTGGGACGAGCAGTACTTC. Encoded protein: CASSSGGRWDEQYF.

Ten or more counts support this clonotype. The chain combines TRBV28 with TRBJ2-3; 9 nucleotides align to TRBD2. The V gene end was trimmed by 5 bases and the J gene end by 4 bases; junction bases not matched to a gene: 10. The germline V gene has CDR1 MDHEN and CDR2 SYDVKM. The CDR3 contains 16 residues. CDR3 coding DNA: TGTGCCAGCAGTGCCCCGCTAGCGGGAAGTCCAGATACGCAGTATTTT. This sequence encodes CASSAPLAGSPDTQYF.

As regards this clonotype: Being one base from a much bigger clone, this may be a read error. This chain connects TRBV29-1 to TRBJ1-2, with D unresolved. CDR1 SQVTM and CDR2 ANQGSEA come from the germline V gene. This CDR3 is built from 13 residues. V lost 5 bases, J lost 4 bases, and 14 bases lay in between. The CDR3 reads CSVQVLRGYGYTF. The CDR3 DNA follows: TGCAGCGTTCAAGTTCTTCGGGGCTATGGCTACACCTTC.

The chain couples TRBV7-6 to TRBJ2-1, with 10 positions matching TRBD1. Unmatched junction bases numbered 3, after V lost 4 bases and J lost 0 bases. CDR1 is SGHVS, CDR2 FNYEAQ, per germline. The CDR3 runs 16 residues. The CDR3 sequence is CASSSRTGGSYNEQFF. The CDR3 DNA reads TGTGCCAGCAGCTCCAGGACAGGGGGCTCCTACAATGAGCAGTTCTTC.

This clonotype has a count of ten or more. The chain is built from TRBV19 and TRBJ2-7; D gene uncertain. The germline V gene has CDR1 LNHDA and CDR2 SQIVND (reference sequence). CDR3 length: 15 amino acids. Trimming pared 5 bases from V and 4 bases from J, leaving 18 bases between. CDR3 sequence reads: CASSRTDSPIYEQYF. DNA of the CDR3: TGTGCCAGTAGTCGGACGGATTCCCCAATTTACGAGCAGTACTTC. The variable domain in full, with the rest retrieved from reference TRBV19 and TRBJ2-7, is DGGITQSPKYLFRKEGQNVTLSCEQNLNHDAMYWYRQDPGQGLRLIYYSQIVNDFQKGDIAEGYSVSREKKESFPLTVTSAQKNPTAFYLCASSRTDSPIYEQYFGPGTRLTVT.

This clonotype was seen at least ten times. The chain links TRBV12-5 to TRBJ1-2; D unclear. V shed 4 bases and J shed 4 bases, with 7 bases lying between them. The length of the CDR3 is 12 residues. CDR1 is LGHNT, CDR2 FRNRAP, per germline. CDR3 sequence: CASGSDTYGYTF. The CDR3, as DNA: TGTGCTAGTGGTTCAGATACCTATGGCTACACCTTC.

Only a few counts were recorded for this clonotype. The rearrangement joins TRBV12-3 or TRBV12-4 to TRBJ2-5, with 9 bases identical to TRBD1. This CDR3 contains 14 residues. After removal of 4 bases from V and 5 bases from J, the junction contained 5 bases not matched to a gene. Written as DNA, the CDR3 is TGTGCCAGCAGTTCCGGGACAGGGAGCGAGACCCAGTACTTC. Residues: CASSSGTGSETQYF.

This clonotype has a handful of counts. The gene calls are TRBV12-3 or TRBV12-4 and TRBJ2-1; TRBD2 matches at 11 bases. The CDR3 has 14 amino acids. V was clipped by 6 bases and J by 10 bases; unmatched bases: 8. The CDR3 protein is CASRVAGGPSEQFF. DNA of the CDR3: TGTGCCAGCAGAGTAGCGGGAGGGCCCTCGGAGCAGTTCTTC.

This clonotype was counted many times. This chain connects TRBV6-1 to TRBJ2-5; TRBD2 matches 7 bases. Unmatched junction bases numbered 10, after V lost 2 bases and J lost 4 bases. CDR3 length equals 16 residues. Germline V gene data show CDR1 as MNHNS and CDR2 as SASEGT. CDR3: CASSESGWGGLETQYF. CDR3 bases: TGTGCCAGCAGTGAATCTGGGTGGGGAGGGTTAGAGACCCAGTACTTC.

This clonotype was detected only once. The final CDR3 position lacks the conserved phenylalanine or tryptophan, pointing to a likely read error. V usage is TRBV28 and J usage is TRBJ1-1; D possibly corresponds to TRBD1 (6 bases). CDR3 length equals 16 residues. Germline V gene data show CDR1 as MDHEN and CDR2 as SYDVKM. This CDR3 reads CASSPSTGSMNTKAFS. DNA for the CDR3: TGTGCCAGCAGTCCTTCGACAGGTAGCATGAACACTAAAGCTTTCTCT.

This chain connects TRBV29-1 to TRBJ2-7; TRBD1 agrees at 8 bases. Germline loops: CDR1 SQVTM, CDR2 ANQGSEA. V shed 4 bases, J shed 6 bases, and the junction held 5 bases outside the gene matches. The CDR3 loop spans 12 amino acids. The CDR3 region is CSVGGTGGEQYF. The CDR3 DNA sequence: TGCAGCGTTGGGGGGACAGGAGGCGAGCAGTACTTC.